The source of this TCR beta chain is a study of identifying expanded T cells in peripheral blood. During the collection period, no donor immune events like infections were recorded. Profiled with immunoSEQ multiplex PCR; TCRdb holds only in-frame clones, not every one. The sample holds about 86,000 clones, around 84% seen once. Trimming pared 3 bases from V and 4 bases from J, leaving 15 bases between. This CDR3 is built from 15 residues. Looked up from germline, CDR1 is SGHTA and CDR2 is FQGNSA. The specimen was blood. The source is a person aged 18-70 years in good health. The rearrangement uses TRBV7-2 and TRBJ1-2, with D possibly being TRBD1 (5 bases). The CDR3 region is CASSFGPGGTYGYTF. The CDR3 DNA sequence: TGTGCCAGCAGCTTTGGACCCGGTGGGACCTATGGCTACACCTTC.